The TCR beta chain under discussion was sequenced for a study of blood T cell repertoires in COVID-19. Study overall: PBMCs, B-cell-depleted T cells, or T cells were the source of the cDNA or gDNA that made up the material.

Original analysis: Estimation of nucleated cell counts was performed using reference gene primer amplification. The data were produced by immunoSEQ multiplex PCR, yet TCRdb's version contains in-frame clones alone and is incomplete. V and J calls plus clone size are reproduced from that table; the DNA served to infer D and trimming. The sample lists 150,000 to 200,000 clones; about 89% were seen once. V was pared by 2 bases and J by 3 bases, with 3 bases of the junction left unmatched. Germline V gene sequence: CDR1 SGHRS, CDR2 YFSETQ. CDR3 length equals 15 residues. The source material was PBMCs or T cells enriched from blood (not recorded which). This chain links TRBV5-1 with TRBJ2-2, with 8 bases aligning to TRBD1. The source is a woman between 18 and 29 years old who had recovered from COVID-19. Here the CDR3 reads CASSFATGDTGELFF. CDR3 coding DNA: TGCGCCAGCAGCTTCGCGACAGGGGACACCGGGGAGCTGTTTTTT.